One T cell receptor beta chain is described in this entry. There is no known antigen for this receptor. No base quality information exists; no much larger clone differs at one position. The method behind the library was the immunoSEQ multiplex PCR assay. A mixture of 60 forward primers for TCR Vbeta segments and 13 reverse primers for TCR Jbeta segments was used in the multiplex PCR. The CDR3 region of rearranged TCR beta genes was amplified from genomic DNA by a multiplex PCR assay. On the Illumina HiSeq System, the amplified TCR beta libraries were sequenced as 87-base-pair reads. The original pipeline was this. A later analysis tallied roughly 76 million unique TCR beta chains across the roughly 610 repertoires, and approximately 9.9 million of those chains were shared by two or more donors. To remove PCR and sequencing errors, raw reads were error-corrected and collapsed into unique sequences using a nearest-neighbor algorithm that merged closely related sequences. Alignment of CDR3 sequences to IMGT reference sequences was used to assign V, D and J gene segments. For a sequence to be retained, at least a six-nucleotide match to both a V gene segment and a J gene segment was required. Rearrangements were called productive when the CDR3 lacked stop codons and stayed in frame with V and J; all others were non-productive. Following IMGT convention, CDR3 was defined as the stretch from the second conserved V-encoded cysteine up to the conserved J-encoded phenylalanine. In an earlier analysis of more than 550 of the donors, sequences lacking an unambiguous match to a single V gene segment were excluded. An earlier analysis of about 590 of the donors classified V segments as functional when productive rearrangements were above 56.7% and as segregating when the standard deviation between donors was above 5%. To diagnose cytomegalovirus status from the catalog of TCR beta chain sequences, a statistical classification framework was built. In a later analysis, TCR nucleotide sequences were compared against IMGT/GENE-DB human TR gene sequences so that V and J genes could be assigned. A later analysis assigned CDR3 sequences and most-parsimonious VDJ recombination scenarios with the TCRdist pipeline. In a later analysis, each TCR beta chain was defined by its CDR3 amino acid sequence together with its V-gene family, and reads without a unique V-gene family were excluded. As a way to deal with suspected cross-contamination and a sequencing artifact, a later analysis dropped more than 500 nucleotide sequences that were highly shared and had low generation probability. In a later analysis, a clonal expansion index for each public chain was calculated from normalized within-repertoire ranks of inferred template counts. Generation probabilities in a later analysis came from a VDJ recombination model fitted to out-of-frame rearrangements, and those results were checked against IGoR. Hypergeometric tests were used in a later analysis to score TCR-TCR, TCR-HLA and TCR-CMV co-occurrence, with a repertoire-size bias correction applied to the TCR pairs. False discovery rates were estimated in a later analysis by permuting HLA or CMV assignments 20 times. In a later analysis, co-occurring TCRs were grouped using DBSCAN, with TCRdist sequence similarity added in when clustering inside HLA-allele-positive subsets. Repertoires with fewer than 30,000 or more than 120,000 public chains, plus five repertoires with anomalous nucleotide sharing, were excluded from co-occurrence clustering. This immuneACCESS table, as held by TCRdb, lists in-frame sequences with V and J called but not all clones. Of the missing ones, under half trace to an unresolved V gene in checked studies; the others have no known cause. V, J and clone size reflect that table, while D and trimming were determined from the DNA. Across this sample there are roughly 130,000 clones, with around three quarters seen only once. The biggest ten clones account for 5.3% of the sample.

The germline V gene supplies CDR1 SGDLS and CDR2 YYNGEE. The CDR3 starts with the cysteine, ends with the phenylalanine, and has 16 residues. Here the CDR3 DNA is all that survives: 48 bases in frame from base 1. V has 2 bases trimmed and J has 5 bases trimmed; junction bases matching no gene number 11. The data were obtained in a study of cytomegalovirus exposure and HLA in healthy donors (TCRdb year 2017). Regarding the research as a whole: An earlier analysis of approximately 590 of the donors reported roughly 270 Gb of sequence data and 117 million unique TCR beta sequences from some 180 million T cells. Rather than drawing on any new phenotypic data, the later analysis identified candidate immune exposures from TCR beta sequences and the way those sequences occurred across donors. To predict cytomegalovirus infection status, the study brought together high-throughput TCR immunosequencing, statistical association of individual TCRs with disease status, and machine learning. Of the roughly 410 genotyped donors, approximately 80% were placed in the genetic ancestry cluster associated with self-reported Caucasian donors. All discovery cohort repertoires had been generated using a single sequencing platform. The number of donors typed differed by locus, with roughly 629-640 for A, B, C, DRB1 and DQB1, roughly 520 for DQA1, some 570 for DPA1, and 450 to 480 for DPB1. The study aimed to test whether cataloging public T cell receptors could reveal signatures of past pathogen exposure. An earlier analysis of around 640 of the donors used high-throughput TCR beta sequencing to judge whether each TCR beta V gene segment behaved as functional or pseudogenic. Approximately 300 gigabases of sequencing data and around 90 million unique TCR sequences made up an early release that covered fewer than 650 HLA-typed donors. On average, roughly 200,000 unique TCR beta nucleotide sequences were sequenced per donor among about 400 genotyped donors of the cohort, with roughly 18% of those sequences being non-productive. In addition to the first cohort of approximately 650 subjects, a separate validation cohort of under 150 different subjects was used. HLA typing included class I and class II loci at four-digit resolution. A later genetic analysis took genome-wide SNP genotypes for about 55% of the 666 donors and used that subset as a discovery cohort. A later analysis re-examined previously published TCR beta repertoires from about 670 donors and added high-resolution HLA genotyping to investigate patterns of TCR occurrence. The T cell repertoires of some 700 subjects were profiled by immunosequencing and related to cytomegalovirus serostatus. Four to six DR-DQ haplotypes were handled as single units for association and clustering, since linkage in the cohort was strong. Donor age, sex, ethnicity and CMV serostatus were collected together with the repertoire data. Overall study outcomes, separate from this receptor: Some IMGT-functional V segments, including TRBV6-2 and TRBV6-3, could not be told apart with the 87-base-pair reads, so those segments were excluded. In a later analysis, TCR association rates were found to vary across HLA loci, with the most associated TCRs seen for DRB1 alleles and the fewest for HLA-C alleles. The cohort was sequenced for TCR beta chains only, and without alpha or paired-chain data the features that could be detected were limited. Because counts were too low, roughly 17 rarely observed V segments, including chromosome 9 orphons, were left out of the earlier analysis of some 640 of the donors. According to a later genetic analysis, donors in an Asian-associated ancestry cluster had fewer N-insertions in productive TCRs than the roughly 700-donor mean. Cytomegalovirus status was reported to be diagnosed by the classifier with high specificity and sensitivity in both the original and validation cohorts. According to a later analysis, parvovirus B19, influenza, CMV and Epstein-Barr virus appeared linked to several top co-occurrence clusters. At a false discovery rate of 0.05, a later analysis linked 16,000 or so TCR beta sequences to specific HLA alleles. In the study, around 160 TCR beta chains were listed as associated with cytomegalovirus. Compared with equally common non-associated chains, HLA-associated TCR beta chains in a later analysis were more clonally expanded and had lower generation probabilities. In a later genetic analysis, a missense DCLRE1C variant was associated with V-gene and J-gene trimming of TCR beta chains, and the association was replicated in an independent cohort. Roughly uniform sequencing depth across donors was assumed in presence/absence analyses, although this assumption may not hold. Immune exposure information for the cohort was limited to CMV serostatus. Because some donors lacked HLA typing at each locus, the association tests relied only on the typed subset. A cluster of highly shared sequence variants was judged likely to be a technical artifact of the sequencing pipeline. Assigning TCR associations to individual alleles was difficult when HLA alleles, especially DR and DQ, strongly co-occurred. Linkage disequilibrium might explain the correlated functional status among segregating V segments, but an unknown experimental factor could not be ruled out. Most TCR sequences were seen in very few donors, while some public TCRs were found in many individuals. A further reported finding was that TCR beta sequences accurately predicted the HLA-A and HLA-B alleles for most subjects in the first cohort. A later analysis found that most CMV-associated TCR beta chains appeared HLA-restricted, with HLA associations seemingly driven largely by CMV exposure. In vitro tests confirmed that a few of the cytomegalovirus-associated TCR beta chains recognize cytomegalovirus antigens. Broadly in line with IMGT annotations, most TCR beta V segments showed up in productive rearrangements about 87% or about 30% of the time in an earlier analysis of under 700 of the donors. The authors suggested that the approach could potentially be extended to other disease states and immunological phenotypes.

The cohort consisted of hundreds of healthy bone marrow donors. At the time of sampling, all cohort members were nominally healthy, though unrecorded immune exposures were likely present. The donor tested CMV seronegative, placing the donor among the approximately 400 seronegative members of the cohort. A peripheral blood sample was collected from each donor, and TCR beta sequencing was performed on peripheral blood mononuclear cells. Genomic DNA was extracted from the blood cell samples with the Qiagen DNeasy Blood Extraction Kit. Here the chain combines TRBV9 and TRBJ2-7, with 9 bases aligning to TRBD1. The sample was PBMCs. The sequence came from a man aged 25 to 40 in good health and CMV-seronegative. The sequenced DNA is TGTGCCAGCAGCGTCTTTCCCGGGACAGGGAACCACGAGCAGTACTTC. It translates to CASSVFPGTGNHEQYF.